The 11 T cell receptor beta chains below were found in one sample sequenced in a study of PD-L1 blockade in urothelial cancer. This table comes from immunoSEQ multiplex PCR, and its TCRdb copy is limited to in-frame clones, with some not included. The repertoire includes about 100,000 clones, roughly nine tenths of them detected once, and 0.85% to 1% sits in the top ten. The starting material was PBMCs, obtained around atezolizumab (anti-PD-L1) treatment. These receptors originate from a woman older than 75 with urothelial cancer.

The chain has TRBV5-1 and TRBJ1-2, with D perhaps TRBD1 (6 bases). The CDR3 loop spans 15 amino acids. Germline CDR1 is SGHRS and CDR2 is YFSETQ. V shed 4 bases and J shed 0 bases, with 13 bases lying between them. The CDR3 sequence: CASSISQGANYGYTF. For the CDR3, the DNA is TGCGCCAGCAGCATCTCACAGGGAGCTAACTATGGCTACACCTTC.

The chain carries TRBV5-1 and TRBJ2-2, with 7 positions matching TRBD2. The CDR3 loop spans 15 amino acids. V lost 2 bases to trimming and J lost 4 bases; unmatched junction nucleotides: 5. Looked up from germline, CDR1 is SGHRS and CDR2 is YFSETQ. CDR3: CASSLGTKLTGELFF. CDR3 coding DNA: TGCGCCAGCAGCTTAGGGACTAAACTCACCGGGGAGCTGTTTTTT.

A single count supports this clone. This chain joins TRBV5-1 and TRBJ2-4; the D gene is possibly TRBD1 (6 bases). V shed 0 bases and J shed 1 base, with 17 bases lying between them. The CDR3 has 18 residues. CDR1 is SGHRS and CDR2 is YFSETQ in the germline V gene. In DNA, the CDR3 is TGCGCCAGCAGCTTGGTAGGCCGAGCAAGGGGGGCCAAAAACATTCAGTACTTC. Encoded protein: CASSLVGRARGAKNIQYF. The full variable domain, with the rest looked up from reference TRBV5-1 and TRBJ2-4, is KAGVTQTPRYLIKTRGQQVTLSCSPISGHRSVSWYQQTPGQGLQFLFEYFSETQRNKGNFPGRFSGRQFSNSRSEMNVSTLELGDSALYLCASSLVGRARGAKNIQYFGAGTRLSVL.

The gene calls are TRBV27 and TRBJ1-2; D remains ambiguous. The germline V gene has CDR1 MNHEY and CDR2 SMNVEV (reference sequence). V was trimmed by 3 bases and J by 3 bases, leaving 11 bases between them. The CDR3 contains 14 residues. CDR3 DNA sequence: TGTGCCAGCAGTTTTTTGTCCCCGGACTATGGCTACACCTTC. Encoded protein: CASSFLSPDYGYTF.

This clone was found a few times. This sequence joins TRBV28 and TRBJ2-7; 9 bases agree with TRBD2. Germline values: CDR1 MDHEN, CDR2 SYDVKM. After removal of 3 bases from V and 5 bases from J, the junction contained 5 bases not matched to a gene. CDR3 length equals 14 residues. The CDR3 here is CASSFSGRRHEQYF. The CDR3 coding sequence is TGTGCCAGCAGTTTTAGCGGGAGAAGGCACGAGCAGTACTTC.

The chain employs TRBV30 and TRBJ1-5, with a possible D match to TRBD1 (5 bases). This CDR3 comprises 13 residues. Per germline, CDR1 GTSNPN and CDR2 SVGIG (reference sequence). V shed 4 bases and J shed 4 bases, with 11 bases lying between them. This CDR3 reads CAWTVGANQPQHF. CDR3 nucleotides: TGTGCCTGGACCGTAGGGGCGAATCAGCCCCAGCATTTT.

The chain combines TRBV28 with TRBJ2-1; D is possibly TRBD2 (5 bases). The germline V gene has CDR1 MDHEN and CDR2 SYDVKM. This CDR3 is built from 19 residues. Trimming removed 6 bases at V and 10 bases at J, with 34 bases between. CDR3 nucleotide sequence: TGTGCCAGCAGCTCTTCGAGTAGATTAGGAGGTTTTCGGGCCAAAGAGCAGTTCTTC. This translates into CASSSSSRLGGFRAKEQFF.

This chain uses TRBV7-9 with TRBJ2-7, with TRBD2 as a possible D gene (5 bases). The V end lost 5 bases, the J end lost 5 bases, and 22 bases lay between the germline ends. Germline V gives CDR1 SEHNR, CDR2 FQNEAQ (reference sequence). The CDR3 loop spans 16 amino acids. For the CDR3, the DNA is TGTGCCAGCAGCCACCCGGGATCCCCCGCCCCCAACGAGCAGTACTTC. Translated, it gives CASSHPGSPAPNEQYF.

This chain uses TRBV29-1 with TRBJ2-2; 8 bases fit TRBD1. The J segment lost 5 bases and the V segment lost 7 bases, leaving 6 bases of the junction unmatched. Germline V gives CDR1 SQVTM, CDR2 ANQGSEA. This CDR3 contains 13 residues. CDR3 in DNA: TGCAGCGCCCGGACAGGGAGAACCGGGGAGCTGTTTTTT. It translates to CSARTGRTGELFF.

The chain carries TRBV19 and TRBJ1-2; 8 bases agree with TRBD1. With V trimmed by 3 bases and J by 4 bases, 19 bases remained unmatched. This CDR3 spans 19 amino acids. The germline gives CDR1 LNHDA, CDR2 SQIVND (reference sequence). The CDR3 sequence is CASSMNTPVTGGKGYGYTF. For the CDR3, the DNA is TGTGCCAGTAGTATGAACACCCCTGTTACAGGGGGTAAGGGCTATGGCTACACCTTC.

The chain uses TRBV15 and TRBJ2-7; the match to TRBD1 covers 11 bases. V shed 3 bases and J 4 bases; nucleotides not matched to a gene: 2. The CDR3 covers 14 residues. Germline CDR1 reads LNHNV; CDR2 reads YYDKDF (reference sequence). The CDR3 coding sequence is TGTGCCACCAGCAGGGGACAGGGGGTATACGAGCAGTACTTC. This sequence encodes CATSRGQGVYEQYF. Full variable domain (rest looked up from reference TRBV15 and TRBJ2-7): DAMVIQNPRYQVTQFGKPVTLSCSQTLNHNVMYWYQQKSSQAPKLLFHYYDKDFNNEADTPDNFQSRRPNTSFCFLDIRSPGLGDTAMYLCATSRGQGVYEQYFGPGTRLTVT.